These T cell receptor beta chains were read from a single sample in a study of CD8+ T cells in alopecia areata. Clones were sequenced by immunoSEQ multiplex PCR, and TCRdb holds only the in-frame ones, with some missing. The sample includes roughly 120,000 clones, 30% to 40% of them seen just once. The sequencing input was CD4+ T cells sorted from blood. The receptors stem from a human donor with alopecia areata. Each CDR3 is given with its conserved first and last residue. D genes are given only for firm matches. Not every row has a clone size; where given, it reads once, few, many or a size class.

CDR3 protein	CDR3 DNA	V gene	clone size	J gene	D gene
CAWRREGPQHF	TGTGCCTGGAGGAGGGAGGGACCCCAGCATTTT	TRBV30	.	TRBJ1-5	.
CATSGRLNYGYTF	TGTGCCACCTCGGGACGCCTAAACTATGGCTACACCTTC	TRBV27	few	TRBJ1-2	.
CASKKEETQYF	TGTGCCAGCAAGAAGGAGGAGACCCAGTACTTC	TRBV2	.	TRBJ2-5	.
CASSLRGNQPQHF	TGTGCCAGCAGCTTAAGAGGGAATCAGCCCCAGCATTTT	TRBV7-2	.	TRBJ1-5	.
CSAEAPDEAFF	TGCAGTGCCGAGGCTCCTGACGAAGCTTTCTTT	TRBV20-1	.	TRBJ1-1	.
CASSVDGTGETQYF	TGTGCCAGCAGCGTAGACGGGACTGGGGAGACCCAGTACTTC	TRBV9	.	TRBJ2-5	.
CSVDLFGGGRATDTQYF	TGCAGCGTTGACCTCTTCGGCGGGGGTAGAGCCACAGATACGCAGTATTTT	TRBV29-1	once	TRBJ2-3	TRBD2
CASIKLAGGGEQFF	TGTGCCAGCATAAAACTAGCGGGGGGCGGGGAGCAGTTCTTC	TRBV6-5	.	TRBJ2-1	TRBD2
CASSLSREQYF	TGTGCCAGCAGTTTATCCAGAGAGCAGTACTTC	TRBV28	few	TRBJ2-7	.
CASRPGQGNNEQFF	TGTGCCAGCAGACCGGGACAGGGTAACAATGAGCAGTTCTTC	TRBV6-5	.	TRBJ2-1	TRBD1
CSARRESQGEQYF	TGCAGCGCTCGCAGGGAATCCCAGGGCGAGCAGTACTTC	TRBV29-1	.	TRBJ2-7	.
CASSLRQTRRTVGYTF	TGTGCCAGCAGCTTACGCCAGACCAGGAGGACAGTTGGCTACACCTTC	TRBV7-8	.	TRBJ1-2	.
CASSSQGSTGYTF	TGTGCCAGCAGTTCACAGGGGTCCACTGGCTACACCTTC	TRBV27	.	TRBJ1-2	TRBD1
CASSVDYEQYF	TGTGCCAGCAGTGTAGACTACGAGCAGTACTTC	TRBV2	.	TRBJ2-7	.
CSAVGQANTGELFF	TGCAGCGCAGTCGGGCAAGCGAACACCGGGGAGCTGTTTTTT	TRBV29-1	.	TRBJ2-2	.
CASSLTGGGGANVLTF	TGCGCCAGCAGCTTGACAGGGGGTGGTGGGGCCAACGTCCTGACTTTC	TRBV5-1	.	TRBJ2-6	TRBD1
CASSEARGGELFF	TGTGCCAGCAGTGAAGCGCGGGGTGGGGAGCTGTTTTTT	TRBV2	.	TRBJ2-2	.
CASSRGASGTYEQYF	TGCGCCAGCAGCCGAGGGGCTAGCGGGACCTACGAGCAGTACTTC	TRBV4-1	few	TRBJ2-7	TRBD2
CSVAPASSSSTDTQYF	TGCAGCGTTGCCCCCGCTTCTAGCTCTAGCACAGATACGCAGTATTTT	TRBV29-1	few	TRBJ2-3	.
CASSLLNEQFF	TGTGCCAGCAGCCTCTTAAATGAGCAGTTCTTC	TRBV28	.	TRBJ2-1	.
CASRLTSGRSTQYF	TGTGCCAGCAGGTTGACTAGCGGGAGAAGTACGCAGTATTTT	TRBV2	.	TRBJ2-3	TRBD2
CASSEDRTNEQFF	TGTGCCAGCAGTGAAGACAGGACCAATGAGCAGTTCTTC	TRBV2	.	TRBJ2-1	.
CASKISGTPYNEQFF	TGTGCCAGCAAGATTTCCGGGACTCCGTACAATGAGCAGTTCTTC	TRBV6-5	few	TRBJ2-1	.
CASSLGTRSYEQYF	TGTGCCAGCAGCTTAGGGACTCGCTCCTACGAGCAGTACTTC	TRBV7-2	once	TRBJ2-7	.
CATSSPSSTAEQFF	TGTGCCACCAGCAGTCCTTCCTCGACCGCAGAGCAGTTCTTC	TRBV15	few	TRBJ2-1	.
CASSLAGVYYNEQFF	TGTGCCAGCAGTTTAGCGGGAGTGTACTACAATGAGCAGTTCTTC	TRBV28	.	TRBJ2-1	TRBD2
CASSTGTSGYEQYF	TGTGCCAGCAGCACCGGGACTAGCGGCTACGAGCAGTACTTC	TRBV2	once	TRBJ2-7	TRBD2
CASSLELGGTQYF	TGTGCCAGCAGCTTAGAACTAGGGGGGACCCAGTACTTC	TRBV11-2	.	TRBJ2-5	.
CASSLGVQETQYF	TGTGCCAGCAGCCTCGGGGTTCAAGAGACCCAGTACTTC	TRBV7-9	few	TRBJ2-5	.
CASTRTGEGTEAFF	TGTGCCAGCACCAGGACAGGTGAGGGGACTGAAGCTTTCTTT	TRBV9	.	TRBJ1-1	TRBD1
CASSPEVGEIGYEQYF	TGTGCCAGCAGCCCCGAGGTAGGAGAAATCGGCTACGAGCAGTACTTC	TRBV7-9	.	TRBJ2-7	.
CASSFSGGADEQYF	TGCGCCAGCAGCTTTAGCGGGGGGGCCGACGAGCAGTACTTC	TRBV5-1	.	TRBJ2-7	TRBD2
CAWRRQEAFF	TGTGCCTGGAGGAGACAAGAAGCTTTCTTT	TRBV30	.	TRBJ1-1	.
CSSRDQGVMNTEAFF	TGCAGCAGCCGGGACCAAGGGGTTATGAACACTGAAGCTTTCTTT	TRBV29-1	.	TRBJ1-1	.
CSVAGTSRYEQYF	TGCAGCGTAGCCGGGACTAGCCGGTACGAGCAGTACTTC	TRBV29-1	.	TRBJ2-7	TRBD2
CSVKGIIIHEQYF	TGCAGCGTGAAAGGTATAATCATCCACGAGCAGTACTTC	TRBV29-1	few	TRBJ2-7	.
CAIRGQTNEKLFF	TGTGCCATTCGAGGACAGACGAATGAAAAACTGTTTTTT	TRBV2	.	TRBJ1-4	.
CASSLGLEQYF	TGTGCCAGCAGTTTAGGATTGGAGCAGTACTTC	TRBV28	.	TRBJ2-7	.
CSARMDSEDTQYF	TGCAGCGCCCGAATGGATTCGGAAGATACGCAGTATTTT	TRBV29-1	.	TRBJ2-3	.
CASSLESGPRYF	TGTGCCAGCAGCCTTGAGTCCGGGCCGCGCTACTTC	TRBV7-9	few	TRBJ2-5	.
CASTVRLAGVYEQFF	TGTGCCAGCACCGTTCGACTAGCGGGAGTATACGAGCAGTTCTTC	TRBV28	few	TRBJ2-1	TRBD2
CASSRQGPRDYGYTF	TGCGCCAGCAGCCGACAGGGCCCTCGGGACTATGGCTACACCTTC	TRBV5-1	.	TRBJ1-2	TRBD1
CASGTGAKNIQYF	TGTGCCAGCGGGACAGGGGCCAAAAACATTCAGTACTTC	TRBV27	.	TRBJ2-4	TRBD1
CASSDRVMETQYF	TGTGCCAGCTCGGACAGGGTGATGGAGACCCAGTACTTC	TRBV5-4	.	TRBJ2-5	TRBD1
CAWSVQGTGELFF	TGTGCCTGGAGTGTCCAGGGAACCGGGGAGCTGTTTTTT	TRBV30	once	TRBJ2-2	.
CAIGSSGANVLTF	TGTGCCATCGGGAGTTCTGGGGCCAACGTCCTGACTTTC	TRBV27	.	TRBJ2-6	.
CSVVQTGTNEKLFF	TGCAGCGTTGTCCAGACAGGCACTAATGAAAAACTGTTTTTT	TRBV29-1	.	TRBJ1-4	.
CSAADYTQYF	TGCAGTGCCGCAGACTATACGCAGTATTTT	TRBV20-1	.	TRBJ2-3	.
CASSYRTGGRSPLHF	TGTGCCAGCAGTTACAGGACAGGGGGGCGTTCACCCCTCCACTTT	TRBV6-5	once	TRBJ1-6	TRBD1
CASSAPGVAYEQYF	TGTGCCAGCAGTGCGCCGGGGGTAGCCTACGAGCAGTACTTC	TRBV6-5	.	TRBJ2-7	.
CASDRAGANSPLHF	TGTGCCTCGGACCGGGCCGGGGCGAATTCACCCCTCCACTTT	TRBV6-1	few	TRBJ1-6	.
CATTAGTGFYEQYF	TGTGCCACCACCGCCGGGACAGGTTTCTACGAGCAGTACTTC	TRBV25-1	.	TRBJ2-7	TRBD1
CSARLPSEQYF	TGCAGTGCTAGGCTTCCTAGCGAGCAGTACTTC	TRBV20-1	.	TRBJ2-7	.
CASSYSTPHYEQYF	TGTGCCAGCAGTTACTCGACACCCCACTACGAGCAGTACTTC	TRBV6-5	.	TRBJ2-7	.
CASSSTGTSGGRGLLEQFF	TGTGCCAGCAGCTCGACCGGGACTAGCGGGGGTCGAGGACTACTGGAGCAGTTCTTC	TRBV7-9	.	TRBJ2-1	TRBD2
CASREGETQYF	TGCGCCAGCCGTGAGGGAGAGACCCAGTACTTC	TRBV5-1	.	TRBJ2-5	.
CASHGPGTYNEQFF	TGTGCCAGCCACGGGCCCGGGACCTACAATGAGCAGTTCTTC	TRBV7-2	.	TRBJ2-1	.
CSVTASYGYTF	TGCAGCGTTACAGCATCCTATGGCTACACCTTC	TRBV29-1	few	TRBJ1-2	.
CSVTRQENEKLFF	TGCAGCGTTACCCGCCAGGAAAATGAAAAACTGTTTTTT	TRBV29-1	.	TRBJ1-4	.